The source of this T cell receptor beta chain is a study of a mutant IDH1 vaccine in newly diagnosed glioma. Study-level findings and limits: Pseudoprogression apparently lacked any relation to changes in top peripheral T cell clonotypes.

Remarks on this clone: No antigen is known for it.

Sequenced by immunoSEQ multiplex PCR; TCRdb stores in-frame clones only, minus some. The data hold tens of thousands of clones, with 75% to 85% observed a single time. CDR1 is SGHNT, CDR2 YYREEE, per germline (reference sequence). The CDR3 length is 15 residues. Unmatched junction bases numbered 3, after V lost 2 bases and J lost 1 base. Noted time point: week 35, safety follow-up. One vaccine dose held 300 ug of mutant IDH1 20-mer peptide and came with topical imiquimod. During weeks 1, 3, 5, 7, 11, 15, 19 and 23, patients received eight vaccinations. Astrocytomas that were new, WHO grade 3 or 4, IDH1-mutant and ATRX-lost were present in the donors.

The specimen comprised PBMCs, sampled from a glioma patient whose treatment included an IDH1 peptide vaccine. The receptor comes from a man aged 40-49 years with glioma. The chain has TRBV5-4 and TRBJ2-7; 10 bases fit TRBD1. CDR3 nucleotide sequence: TGTGCCAGCAGCTTCCCGGGACAGGGGTCCTACGAGCAGTACTTC. Protein sequence: CASSFPGQGSYEQYF. Full variable domain (missing parts from reference TRBV5-4 and TRBJ2-7): ETGVTQSPTHLIKTRGQQVTLRCSSQSGHNTVSWYQQALGQGPQFIFQYYREEENGRGNFPPRFSGLQFPNYSSELNVNALELDDSALYLCASSFPGQGSYEQYFGPGTRLTVT.